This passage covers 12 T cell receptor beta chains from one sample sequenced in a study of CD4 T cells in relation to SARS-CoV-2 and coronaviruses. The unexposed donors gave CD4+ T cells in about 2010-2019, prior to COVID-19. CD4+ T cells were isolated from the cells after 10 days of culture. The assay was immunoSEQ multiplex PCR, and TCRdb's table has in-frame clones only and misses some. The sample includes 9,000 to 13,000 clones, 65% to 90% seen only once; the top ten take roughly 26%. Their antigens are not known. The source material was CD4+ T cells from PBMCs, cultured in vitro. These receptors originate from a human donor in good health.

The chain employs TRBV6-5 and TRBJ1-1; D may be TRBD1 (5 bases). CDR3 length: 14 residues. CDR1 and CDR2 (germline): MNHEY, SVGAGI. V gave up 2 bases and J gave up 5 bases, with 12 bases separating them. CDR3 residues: CASSYAPGGTEAFF. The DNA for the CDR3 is TGTGCCAGCAGTTACGCCCCTGGGGGGACTGAAGCTTTCTTT.

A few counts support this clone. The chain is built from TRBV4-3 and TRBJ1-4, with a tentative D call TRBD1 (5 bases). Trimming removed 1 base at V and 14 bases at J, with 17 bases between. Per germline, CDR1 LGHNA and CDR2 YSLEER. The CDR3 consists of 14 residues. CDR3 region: CASSQVRWGVRLFF. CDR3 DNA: TGCGCCAGCAGCCAAGTGCGGTGGGGGGTCAGGCTGTTTTTT.

The CDR3 sequence is CASSMGGGGATEAFF. The CDR3 DNA sequence: TGTGCCAGCAGCATGGGTGGAGGGGGGGCCACTGAAGCTTTCTTT. V usage is TRBV5-4 and J usage is TRBJ1-1, with D maybe TRBD1 (6 bases). This CDR3 has 15 amino acids. Trimming shortened V by 4 bases and J by 4 bases, and 17 bases separated the two germline ends. Looked up from germline, CDR1 is SGHNT and CDR2 is YYREEE (reference sequence).

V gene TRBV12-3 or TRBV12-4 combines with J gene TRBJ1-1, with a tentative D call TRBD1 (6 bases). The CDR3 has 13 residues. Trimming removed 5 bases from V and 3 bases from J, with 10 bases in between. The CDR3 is CASSDRPYTEAFF. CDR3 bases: TGTGCCAGCAGTGACAGGCCATACACTGAAGCTTTCTTT.

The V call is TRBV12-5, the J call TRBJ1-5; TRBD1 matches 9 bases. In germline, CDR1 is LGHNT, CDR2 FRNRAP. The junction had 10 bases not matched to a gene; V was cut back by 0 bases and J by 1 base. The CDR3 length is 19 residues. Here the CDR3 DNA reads TGTGCTAGTGGTTTGGTACCAAAGGAAGGGACAGGGAGCAATCAGCCCCAGCATTTT. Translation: CASGLVPKEGTGSNQPQHF.

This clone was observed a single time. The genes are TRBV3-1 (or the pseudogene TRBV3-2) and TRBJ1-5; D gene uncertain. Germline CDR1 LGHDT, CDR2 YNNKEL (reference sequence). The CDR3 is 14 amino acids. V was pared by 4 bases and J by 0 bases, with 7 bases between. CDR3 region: CASSRQDSNQPQHF. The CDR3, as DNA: TGTGCCAGCAGCCGTCAGGATAGCAATCAGCCCCAGCATTTT.

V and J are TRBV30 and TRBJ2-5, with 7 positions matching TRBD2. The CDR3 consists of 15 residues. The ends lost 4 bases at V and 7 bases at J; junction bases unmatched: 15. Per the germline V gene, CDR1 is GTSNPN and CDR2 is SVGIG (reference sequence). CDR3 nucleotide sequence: TGTGCCTGGAATTCCGGAGGGACTACCACCGGGACCCAGTACTTC. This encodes CAWNSGGTTTGTQYF.

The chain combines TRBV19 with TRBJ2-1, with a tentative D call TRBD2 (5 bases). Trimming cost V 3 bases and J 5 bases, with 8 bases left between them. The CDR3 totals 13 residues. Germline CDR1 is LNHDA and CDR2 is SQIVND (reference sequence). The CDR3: CASSMRADNEQFF. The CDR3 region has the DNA TGTGCCAGTAGTATGAGGGCAGACAATGAGCAGTTCTTC.

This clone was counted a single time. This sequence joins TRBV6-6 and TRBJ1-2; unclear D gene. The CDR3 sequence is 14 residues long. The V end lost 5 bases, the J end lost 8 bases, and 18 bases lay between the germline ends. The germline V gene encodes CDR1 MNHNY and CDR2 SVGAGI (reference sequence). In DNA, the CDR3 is TGTGCCAGCAGTATAATGGGCCTTCAGGAGGGCTACACCTTC. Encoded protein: CASSIMGLQEGYTF.

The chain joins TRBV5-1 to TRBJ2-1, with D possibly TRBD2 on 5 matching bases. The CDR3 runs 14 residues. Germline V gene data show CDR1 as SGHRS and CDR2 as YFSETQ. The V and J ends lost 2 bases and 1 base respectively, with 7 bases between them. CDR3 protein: CASSLQRSYNEQFF. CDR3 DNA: TGCGCCAGCAGCTTACAGCGGTCCTACAATGAGCAGTTCTTC.

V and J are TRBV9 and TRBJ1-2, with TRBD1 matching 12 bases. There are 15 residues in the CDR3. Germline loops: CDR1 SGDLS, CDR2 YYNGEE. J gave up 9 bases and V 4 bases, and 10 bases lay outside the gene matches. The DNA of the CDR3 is TGTGCCAGCAGCCCCGAGCTGGGACAGGGGGCAAGCTACACCTTC. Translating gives CASSPELGQGASYTF.

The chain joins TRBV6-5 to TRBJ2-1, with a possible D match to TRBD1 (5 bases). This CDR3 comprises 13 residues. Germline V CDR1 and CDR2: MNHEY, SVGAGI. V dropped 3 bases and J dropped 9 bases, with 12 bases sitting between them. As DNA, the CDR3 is TGTGCCAGCAGTTATCCAGGGCTGGGTGAGCAGTTCTTC. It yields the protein CASSYPGLGEQFF.